The entry below describes one T cell receptor beta chain. This record comes from a study of blood T cell repertoires in COVID-19. Whole-study context: The samples span acute and convalescent COVID-19 from the United States, Italy and Spain. T cells, B-cell-depleted T cells, or PBMCs supplied cDNA or gDNA.

V lost 3 bases to trimming and J lost 4 bases; unmatched junction nucleotides: 6. There are 15 residues in the CDR3. The germline CDR1 and CDR2 sequences are SGDLS and YYNGEE. Authors' analysis steps: From reference gene primer amplification, estimates of nucleated cell counts were derived. TCRdb keeps only in-frame clones here, not all; method: immunoSEQ multiplex PCR. D and trimming were read from the DNA, whereas the V and J calls and clone size are those reported in that table. This table holds about 140,000 clones, around 91% found once. V and J are TRBV9 and TRBJ1-2; 10 nucleotides match TRBD1. The sequence was collected from an older woman with active COVID-19. Material for sequencing was peripheral blood. The CDR3, as DNA: TGTGCCAGCAGCGCGAGGTGGGACAGGGGCTATGGCTACACCTTC. As protein: CASSARWDRGYGYTF.